One sample yielded the 16 T cell receptor beta chains listed below, sequenced in a study of cytomegalovirus exposure and HLA in healthy donors. PCR amplification relied on 60 Vbeta primers (plus 13 Jbeta primers). Method: immunoSEQ multiplex PCR; TCRdb's copy keeps in-frame clones and lacks some. The table lists about 90,000 clones, around 77% of them singletons, with 0.57% in the top ten. The sequencing input was PBMCs. The receptors originated from a man aged 25-45 years in good health and CMV-seronegative.

The chain employs TRBV10-3 and TRBJ2-2; D is unresolved. Germline lookup yields CDR1 ENHRY and CDR2 SYGVKD. V dropped 6 bases and J dropped 7 bases, with 12 bases sitting between them. This CDR3 comprises 13 residues. The CDR3 DNA sequence: TGTGCCATCAGGGGTTCAGGTGACGGGGAGCTGTTTTTT. This encodes CAIRGSGDGELFF.

This chain joins TRBV27 and TRBJ1-1; perhaps TRBD1 as D (6 bases). The CDR3 runs 15 residues. Germline V gene sequence: CDR1 MNHEY, CDR2 SMNVEV (reference sequence). The V end lost 3 bases, the J end lost 1 base, and 12 bases lay between the germline ends. CDR3 coding DNA: TGTGCCAGCAGTTTCTCCCCCAGGGGGAACACTGAAGCTTTCTTT. Its protein is CASSFSPRGNTEAFF.

This sequence joins TRBV5-1 and TRBJ2-5; 7 bases map to TRBD2. Germline CDR1 is SGHRS and CDR2 is YFSETQ. V lost 2 bases to trimming and J lost 2 bases; unmatched junction nucleotides: 3. The CDR3 covers 14 residues. The DNA of the CDR3 is TGCGCCAGCAGCTTTGGGGGGGGTCAAGAGACCCAGTACTTC. Residues: CASSFGGGQETQYF.

This chain joins TRBV21-1 and TRBJ1-1. TRBV21-1 has pseudogene status. The CDR3 is 15 residues long. This CDR3 is CASSTRGFRNTEAFF. Here the CDR3 DNA reads TGTGCCAGCAGCACACGGGGATTTAGGAACACTGAAGCTTTCTTT.

The table lists this clone with a count of one. The V gene is TRBV7-2, the J gene TRBJ2-3; TRBD2 matches 9 bases. The CDR3 has 16 residues. The trim removed 2 bases at V and 4 bases at J, leaving 7 bases unmatched. Germline V CDR1 and CDR2: SGHTA, FQGNSA. The chain's CDR3 is CASSLFGGGDADTQYF. DNA for the CDR3: TGTGCCAGCAGCTTATTCGGCGGGGGGGATGCAGATACGCAGTATTTT.

J is TRBJ2-1 and V is TRBV7-2, with a possible D match to TRBD2 (5 bases). CDR3 length: 15 residues. Trimming pared 1 base from V and 2 bases from J, leaving 9 bases between. Looked up from germline, CDR1 is SGHTA and CDR2 is FQGNSA. Here the CDR3 reads CASSLDRGTYNEQFF. Written as DNA, the CDR3 is TGTGCCAGCAGCTTAGATCGGGGAACCTACAATGAGCAGTTCTTC.

The CDR3 region has the DNA TGTGCCAGTAGTATAGAAGGCAGGGGGGACAATCAGCCCCAGCATTTT. The encoded protein is CASSIEGRGDNQPQHF. The chain combines TRBV19 with TRBJ1-5, with 7 bases identical to TRBD1. The CDR3 runs to 16 residues. Germline loops: CDR1 LNHDA, CDR2 SQIVND (reference sequence). Germline trimming cut 0 bases from V and 3 bases from J; bases unmatched to any gene: 5.

The chain is built from TRBV4-1 and TRBJ2-1, with D possibly being TRBD2 (5 bases). The germline gives CDR1 MGHRA, CDR2 YSYEKL. The CDR3 sequence is 18 residues long. Between the trimmed V and J ends, which lost 2 bases and 4 bases, there was a span of 21 bases. The CDR3 DNA reads as TGCGCCAGCAGCCAAAGCCCCTCCTTGGGAGTGGGGTACAATGAGCAGTTCTTC. It is translated as CASSQSPSLGVGYNEQFF.

This clone was observed a few times. This chain links TRBV2 with TRBJ2-2, with D perhaps TRBD2 (5 bases). Trimming pared 6 bases from V and 1 base from J, leaving 9 bases between. From germline, CDR1 is SNHLY and CDR2 FYNNEI. The CDR3 extends over 14 amino acids. The CDR3 DNA reads as TGTGCCAGCAGATACAGCGGGAACACCGGGGAGCTGTTTTTT. Amino acids: CASRYSGNTGELFF.

This chain joins TRBV19 and TRBJ2-3; D unclear. Trimming stripped 3 bases from V and 2 bases from J, with 12 bases between. CDR3 length: 15 amino acids. Germline assignment: CDR1 LNHDA and CDR2 SQIVND (reference sequence). DNA of the CDR3: TGTGCCAGTAGTATGAATGTGGGCTACACAGATACGCAGTATTTT. Translation: CASSMNVGYTDTQYF.

The chain uses TRBV5-1 and TRBJ1-2; no clear D gene. V lost 1 base and J lost 4, with 20 bases in between. Germline V gives CDR1 SGHRS, CDR2 YFSETQ. This CDR3 is built from 17 residues. CDR3 amino acids: CASSLQGGPGTSYGYTF. CDR3 nucleotides: TGCGCCAGCAGCTTGCAAGGAGGCCCGGGTACTAGCTATGGCTACACCTTC.

The J gene is TRBJ2-7, the V gene TRBV6-6; 7 positions agree with TRBD1. There are 15 residues in the CDR3. From germline, CDR1 is MNHNY and CDR2 SVGAGI (reference sequence). V lost 7 bases to trimming and J lost 5 bases; unmatched junction nucleotides: 14. CDR3 in DNA: TGTGCCAGCACCCCACTCGGACAGGTGAAAGACGAGCAGTACTTC. It codes for CASTPLGQVKDEQYF.

The rearrangement links TRBV9 to TRBJ2-2; D unclear. The CDR3 consists of 14 residues. The germline V gene has CDR1 SGDLS and CDR2 YYNGEE. The V end lost 0 bases, the J end lost 1 base, and 4 bases lay between the germline ends. The CDR3 sequence is CASSVGGNTGELFF. The DNA for the CDR3 is TGTGCCAGCAGCGTAGGCGGGAACACCGGGGAGCTGTTTTTT.

The J gene is TRBJ1-1, the V gene TRBV19, with a possible D match to TRBD1 (5 bases). Trimming left V 3 bases short and J 10 bases short, with 12 bases between. The CDR3 is 12 amino acids. Germline assignment: CDR1 LNHDA and CDR2 SQIVND (reference sequence). CDR3 in amino acids: CASSIWGAVAFF. In nucleotides, the CDR3 is TGTGCCAGTAGTATTTGGGGCGCGGTAGCTTTCTTT.

The chain recombines TRBV15 with TRBJ2-7; TRBD2 matches at 8 bases. CDR1 is LNHNV and CDR2 is YYDKDF in the germline V gene (reference sequence). Trimming at V came to 6 bases and at J to 4 bases, leaving 5 bases not matched to a gene. This CDR3 contains 13 residues. The CDR3 loop reads CATRVSGAYEQYF. For the CDR3, the DNA is TGTGCCACCAGGGTTAGCGGGGCTTACGAGCAGTACTTC.

V and J are TRBV14 and TRBJ2-4, with a possible D match to TRBD1 (5 bases). Per germline, CDR1 SGHDN and CDR2 FVKESK. The CDR3 sequence is 16 residues long. The V end was cut by 2 bases, the J end by 0 bases, with 11 bases between. The CDR3 bases are TGTGCCAGCAGCCAATTTGACAGTCTAGCCAAAAACATTCAGTACTTC. Translation gives CASSQFDSLAKNIQYF.